This T cell receptor beta chain stems from a study of blood T cells in healthy people across ages. Study conclusions and caveats: More naive CD4+ cells and higher diversity marked long-lived donors relative to aged donors.

There were at least 5.5 micrograms of total RNA extracted from every sample. Primed by a sample-barcoded 5' primer and a J-beta primer mix, a second PCR proceeded for 7 to 11 cycles. TCRdb passed the 5' RACE reads through MiXCR, listing each CDR3 protein once. The sample contains 500,000 to 550,000 distinct CDR3 sequences, around 24% of which appear only once. The sample holds a few counts of this clonotype. Its specificity is not known. These records were also assigned to another study, of T cells of mothers and their children.

Sequencing input: blood. This TCR was sampled from a boy younger than 18 in good health.

CDR3 coding DNA: TGTGCCAGCACCTATACCCGGGACAGGGTGGTAGGTGGCTACACCTTC. Protein sequence: CASTYTRDRVVGGYTF. The V gene is TRBV12-3 or TRBV12-4, the J gene TRBJ1-2; 9 bases agree with TRBD1. The CDR3 length is 16 residues. The V segment lost 7 bases and the J segment 7 bases; nucleotides outside the gene matches: 16.